The 29 T cell receptor beta chains listed next were all sequenced from one sample in a study of blood T cell repertoires in COVID-19. TCRdb's copy holds only in-frame clones and misses some; the assay was immunoSEQ multiplex PCR. This table holds about 280,000 clones, around 90% found once. Source material: peripheral blood. These receptors were collected from a woman aged 45-60 years who had recovered from COVID-19.

This chain connects TRBV18 to TRBJ1-1; D gene ambiguous. V was cut by 8 bases and J by 1 base, with 14 bases left in between. Germline V gene sequence: CDR1 KGHSH, CDR2 LQKENI. The CDR3 has 14 residues. The CDR3 reads CASQGSAGNTEAFF. In DNA form, the CDR3 reads TGTGCCAGCCAAGGTTCGGCAGGGAACACTGAAGCTTTCTTT.

The chain joins TRBV25-1 to TRBJ1-2; D is perhaps TRBD1 (6 bases). From germline, CDR1 is MGHDK and CDR2 SYGVNS. Trimming cost V 4 bases and J 2 bases, with 14 bases left between them. This CDR3 spans 15 amino acids. CDR3 DNA: TGTGCCAGCAGTGGATTCCGTGACAGGAACTATGGCTACACCTTC. Amino acid sequence: CASSGFRDRNYGYTF.

This clone was found once. The chain employs TRBV4-3 and TRBJ2-7; tentative D call: TRBD2 (5 bases). Germline lookup yields CDR1 LGHNA and CDR2 YSLEER. The V end lost 2 bases, the J end lost 2 bases, and 16 bases lay between the germline ends. The CDR3 runs 16 residues. The CDR3 reads CASSQLSGDGAYEQYF. The CDR3, as DNA: TGCGCCAGCAGCCAACTCAGCGGTGACGGAGCCTACGAGCAGTACTTC.

This chain uses TRBV5-5 with TRBJ1-6; TRBD1 aligns across 9 bases. V shed 2 bases and J 0 bases; nucleotides not matched to a gene: 3. CDR3 length: 17 residues. Germline CDR1 is SGHKS and CDR2 is YYEKEE (reference sequence). CDR3 in amino acids: CASSLQGASSYNSPLHF. The CDR3 nucleotides are TGTGCCAGCAGCTTACAGGGGGCGAGCTCCTATAATTCACCCCTCCACTTT.

The V call is TRBV15, the J call TRBJ2-3; 11 bases line up with TRBD2. The germline CDR1 and CDR2 sequences are LNHNV and YYDKDF (reference sequence). J gave up 2 bases and V 0 bases, and 1 base lay outside the gene matches. The CDR3 consists of 16 residues. CDR3 coding DNA: TGTGCCACCAGCAGAGATAGCGGGAGGGTCACAGATACGCAGTATTTT. It specifies CATSRDSGRVTDTQYF.

The chain employs TRBV12-5 and TRBJ2-1; 16 nucleotides agree with TRBD2. The CDR3 covers 19 residues. After removal of 4 bases from V and 3 bases from J, the junction contained 9 bases not matched to a gene. Germline loops: CDR1 LGHNT, CDR2 FRNRAP. The CDR3 DNA reads as TGTGCTAGTGGTTCCCTGGGACTAGCGGGAGGGCTAAACTACAATGAGCAGTTCTTC. Translating it yields CASGSLGLAGGLNYNEQFF.

The chain couples TRBV5-4 to TRBJ2-2, with 8 positions matching TRBD2. CDR1 is SGHNT, CDR2 YYREEE, per germline (reference sequence). This CDR3 has 16 residues. V dropped 3 bases and J dropped 2; count of bases not matched to a gene: 6. The CDR3 spells CASSWKREKNTGELFF. The CDR3 DNA reads TGTGCCAGCAGCTGGAAGCGGGAGAAAAACACCGGGGAGCTGTTTTTT.

CDR3 nucleotides: TGCGCCAGCAGCCAAGTACCCCCCGGACTAGCGGGAGACTACAATGAGCAGTTCTTC. This codes for CASSQVPPGLAGDYNEQFF. The chain is built from TRBV4-3 and TRBJ2-1; TRBD2 aligns across 13 bases. The CDR3 contains 19 residues. Germline assignment: CDR1 LGHNA and CDR2 YSLEER. Trimming removed 1 base from V and 3 bases from J; junction bases left unmatched: 9.

As concerns this clone: Other DNA sequences in this sample translate to the same CDR3. This rearrangement joins TRBV5-1 to TRBJ1-1; 8 bases match TRBD1. J was trimmed by 3 bases and V by 4 bases; bases with no gene match: 5. This CDR3 is 14 amino acids long. Germline assignment: CDR1 SGHRS and CDR2 YFSETQ. The CDR3 region is CASSLQGADTEAFF. CDR3 DNA sequence: TGCGCCAGCAGCCTTCAGGGGGCCGACACTGAAGCTTTCTTT.

The chain combines TRBV7-2 with TRBJ2-1, with 8 bases aligning to TRBD2. Germline values: CDR1 SGHTA, CDR2 FQGNSA. Losses at the gene ends were 6 bases for V and 5 bases for J; bases not matched to a gene: 9. This CDR3 is built from 15 residues. CDR3 sequence (DNA): TGTGCCAGCAGTCCAGAGGGGCGGGGGGACAATGAGCAGTTCTTC. Amino acid sequence: CASSPEGRGDNEQFF.

This clone was picked up a small number of times. J is TRBJ2-1 and V is TRBV11-2; no clear D. CDR3 size: 16 residues. Germline V gene lookup returns CDR1 SGHAT and CDR2 FQNNGV. The ends were cut back, 0 bases at V and 4 bases at J, with 13 bases in the middle. The CDR3 DNA is TGTGCCAGCAGCTTAGAACTTACCCTGACTTACAATGAGCAGTTCTTC. As protein: CASSLELTLTYNEQFF.

J is TRBJ1-5 and V is TRBV5-1; 9 bases line up with TRBD1. This CDR3 region has 14 residues. With V trimmed by 4 bases and J by 6 bases, 5 bases remained unmatched. Germline V CDR1 and CDR2: SGHRS, YFSETQ. The CDR3 DNA reads as TGCGCCAGCAGCCCGGGACAGGGCAGTCAGCCCCAGCATTTT. This translates into CASSPGQGSQPQHF. Complete variable domain (other parts from reference TRBV5-1 and TRBJ1-5): KAGVTQTPRYLIKTRGQQVTLSCSPISGHRSVSWYQQTPGQGLQFLFEYFSETQRNKGNFPGRFSGRQFSNSRSEMNVSTLELGDSALYLCASSPGQGSQPQHFGDGTRLSIL.

The chain joins TRBV19 to TRBJ1-6; TRBD1 matches 10 bases. In germline, CDR1 is LNHDA, CDR2 SQIVND (reference sequence). Germline trimming cut 3 bases from V and 9 bases from J; bases unmatched to any gene: 8. The CDR3 has 16 residues. CDR3 nucleotide sequence: TGTGCCAGTAGTATCGCTGGGACAGGGGATGTTTCACCCCTCCACTTT. It translates to CASSIAGTGDVSPLHF.

V and J are TRBV4-2 and TRBJ2-7; 7 bases align to TRBD1. The CDR3 totals 15 residues. V shed 0 bases and J 6 bases; nucleotides not matched to a gene: 8. Looked up from germline, CDR1 is LGHNA and CDR2 is YNFKEQ. CDR3 region: CASSQDFRGRVEQYF. The DNA for the CDR3 is TGTGCCAGCAGCCAAGACTTCAGGGGGAGAGTCGAGCAGTACTTC.

The chain couples TRBV4-3 to TRBJ2-5; 9 bases are a match to TRBD1. Germline V lookup: CDR1 LGHNA, CDR2 YSLEER. The V and J ends lost 5 bases and 0 bases, in that order; junction bases with no gene match: 4. This CDR3 is built from 15 residues. The CDR3 spells CASSARDRDQETQYF. DNA for the CDR3: TGCGCCAGCAGCGCGCGGGACAGGGACCAAGAGACCCAGTACTTC.

This clone has only one observation. V is TRBV5-1 and J is TRBJ1-4, with 8 bases aligning to TRBD1. V shed 5 bases and J 0 bases; nucleotides not matched to a gene: 6. This CDR3 has 16 amino acids. Germline V CDR1 and CDR2: SGHRS, YFSETQ. This chain's CDR3 is CASRRQGTATNEKLFF. The CDR3 DNA is TGCGCCAGCAGGCGACAGGGGACAGCAACTAATGAAAAACTGTTTTTT.

The rearrangement links TRBV6-5 to TRBJ1-2; TRBD1 is a possible D gene (6 bases). The CDR3 loop spans 13 amino acids. The V and J ends lost 7 bases and 2 bases respectively, with 11 bases between them. The germline V gene encodes CDR1 MNHEY and CDR2 SVGAGI. The DNA for the CDR3 is TGTGCCAGCAAACCTACAGGGAACTATGGCTACACCTTC. The encoded protein is CASKPTGNYGYTF.

In regard to this clone: One end of the junction varies from germline; a read error may be responsible. V is TRBV7-2 and J is TRBJ1-4; a possible D gene is TRBD1 (6 bases). The CDR3 is made up of 17 amino acids. Germline assignment: CDR1 SGHTA and CDR2 FQGNSA. The CDR3 protein is CASSLAGGATTNEKLFF. The CDR3 bases are TGTGCCAGCAGCCTAGCGGGGGGGGCCACAACTAATGAAAAACTGTTTTTT.

This chain connects TRBV4-3 to TRBJ1-4; no clear D. CDR1 is LGHNA, CDR2 YSLEER, per germline. Trimming shortened V by 2 bases and J by 8 bases, and 12 bases separated the two germline ends. The CDR3 extends over 14 amino acids. This CDR3 is CASSQSGRKEKLFF. The CDR3 DNA follows: TGCGCCAGCAGCCAAAGCGGCCGAAAGGAAAAACTGTTTTTT.

The rearrangement uses TRBV6-2 or TRBV6-3 and TRBJ2-1; a possible D gene is TRBD2 (6 bases). Germline CDR1 is MNHEY and CDR2 is SVGEGT. Deletions cut 2 bases from V and 8 bases from J, with 19 bases between. The CDR3 is 16 amino acids. In DNA form, the CDR3 reads TGTGCCAGCAGTTACGGGCCCAGCGGGCCCAATGATGAGCAGTTCTTC. Its protein product is CASSYGPSGPNDEQFF.

The V gene is TRBV7-2, the J gene TRBJ1-5, with D perhaps TRBD1 (5 bases). V was shortened by 2 bases and J by 2 bases, with 16 bases between the two germline ends. This CDR3 has 17 amino acids. Germline loops: CDR1 SGHTA, CDR2 FQGNSA. Here the CDR3 reads CASSLWEGQEGNQPQHF. The CDR3 DNA is TGTGCCAGCAGCTTATGGGAGGGGCAAGAGGGCAATCAGCCCCAGCATTTT.

This chain connects TRBV11-3 to TRBJ2-1, with D possibly matching TRBD2 (6 bases). The CDR3 sequence is 15 residues long. CDR1 and CDR2 (germline): SGHNT, YENEEA. V was pared by 2 bases and J by 7 bases, with 15 bases between. The CDR3 DNA reads as TGTGCCAGCAGCTTAAGCGGAGGGCCTAAGAATGAGCAGTTCTTC. Translated: CASSLSGGPKNEQFF.

This sequence joins TRBV5-1 and TRBJ2-5; TRBD2 is a possible D gene (6 bases). Trimming took off 5 bases at V and 2 bases at J, with 19 bases between the two ends. The germline V gene has CDR1 SGHRS and CDR2 YFSETQ. This CDR3 comprises 16 residues. The CDR3 DNA is TGCGCCAGCAGAGGACCCTCGGTTGGAGGGCAAGAGACCCAGTACTTC. As protein: CASRGPSVGGQETQYF. Full variable domain (remainder filled in from reference TRBV5-1 and TRBJ2-5): KAGVTQTPRYLIKTRGQQVTLSCSPISGHRSVSWYQQTPGQGLQFLFEYFSETQRNKGNFPGRFSGRQFSNSRSEMNVSTLELGDSALYLCASRGPSVGGQETQYFGPGTRLLVL.

V is TRBV3-1 (or the pseudogene TRBV3-2) and J is TRBJ1-2; D is possibly TRBD1 (6 bases). CDR1 and CDR2 (germline): LGHDT, YNNKEL (reference sequence). There are 12 residues in the CDR3. V dropped 6 bases and J dropped 8 bases, with 13 bases sitting between them. This CDR3 reads CASSRQEWGYTF. CDR3 nucleotides: TGTGCCAGCAGTCGACAGGAGTGGGGCTACACCTTC.

The CDR3 protein is CASSLGFGTGGGELFF. CDR3 DNA sequence: TGCGCCAGCAGCTTGGGGTTCGGGACAGGAGGCGGGGAGCTGTTTTTT. The chain employs TRBV5-1 and TRBJ2-2, with 8 positions matching TRBD1. Germline trimming cut 0 bases from V and 7 bases from J; bases unmatched to any gene: 8. This CDR3 contains 16 residues. Germline V gene sequence: CDR1 SGHRS, CDR2 YFSETQ.

The sample holds a few counts of this clone. The chain combines TRBV27 with TRBJ2-3; the D gene is possibly TRBD2 (6 bases). Trimming took 10 bases from V and 2 from J, leaving 16 bases between them. Germline CDR1 MNHEY, CDR2 SMNVEV (reference sequence). This CDR3 has 14 residues. In DNA, the CDR3 is TGTGCCACCGCCTACCGGGACTTCACAGATACGCAGTATTTT. Translating it yields CATAYRDFTDTQYF.

This chain links TRBV4-1 with TRBJ2-2; 8 nucleotides agree with TRBD2. The CDR3 covers 16 residues. After removal of 4 bases from V and 4 bases from J, the junction contained 8 bases not matched to a gene. Germline CDR1 and CDR2: MGHRA and YSYEKL. CDR3 sequence (DNA): TGCGCCAGCAGCCGGCTAGCTCGGGGGGGCACCGGGGAGCTGTTTTTT. As protein: CASSRLARGGTGELFF.

This sequence joins TRBV5-1 and TRBJ1-5; weak D call: TRBD1 (6 bases). Germline assignment: CDR1 SGHRS and CDR2 YFSETQ. This CDR3 comprises 15 residues. The germline V and J ends were trimmed by 3 bases and 7 bases, with 17 bases remaining between them. The CDR3 loop reads CASSWQTGREQPQHF. The DNA of the CDR3 is TGCGCCAGCAGCTGGCAGACAGGCCGAGAGCAGCCCCAGCATTTT.

This clone was seen just once. The J gene is TRBJ2-3, the V gene TRBV15; D gene uncertain. V dropped 0 bases and J dropped 3 bases, with 7 bases sitting between them. The CDR3 is 14 amino acids. Germline assignment: CDR1 LNHNV and CDR2 YYDKDF (reference sequence). The CDR3 loop is CATSRDLETDTQYF. CDR3 nucleotide sequence: TGTGCCACCAGCAGAGATCTTGAGACAGATACGCAGTATTTT.